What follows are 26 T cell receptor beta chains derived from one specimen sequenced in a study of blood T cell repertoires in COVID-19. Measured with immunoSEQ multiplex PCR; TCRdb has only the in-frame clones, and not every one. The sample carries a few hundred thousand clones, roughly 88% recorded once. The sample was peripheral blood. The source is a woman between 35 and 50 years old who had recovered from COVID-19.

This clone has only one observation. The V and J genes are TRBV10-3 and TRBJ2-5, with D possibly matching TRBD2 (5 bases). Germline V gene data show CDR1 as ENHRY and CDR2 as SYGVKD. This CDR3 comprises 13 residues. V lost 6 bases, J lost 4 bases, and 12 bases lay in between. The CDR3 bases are TGTGCCATCAGCGAGGGTGGCCGAGAGACCCAGTACTTC. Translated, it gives CAISEGGRETQYF.

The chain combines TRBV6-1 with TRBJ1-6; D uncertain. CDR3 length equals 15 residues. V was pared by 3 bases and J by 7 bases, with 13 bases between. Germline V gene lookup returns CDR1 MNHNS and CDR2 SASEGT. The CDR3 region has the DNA TGTGCCAGCAGTGAGGGAGGGCGTCCAAATTCACCCCTCCACTTT. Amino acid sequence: CASSEGGRPNSPLHF.

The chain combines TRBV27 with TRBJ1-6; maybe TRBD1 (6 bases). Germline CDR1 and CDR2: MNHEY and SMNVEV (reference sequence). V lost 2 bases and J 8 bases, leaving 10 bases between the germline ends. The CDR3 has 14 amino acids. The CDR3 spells CASSLTGYYSPLHF. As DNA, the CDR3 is TGTGCCAGCAGTTTAACAGGGTACTATTCACCCCTCCACTTT.

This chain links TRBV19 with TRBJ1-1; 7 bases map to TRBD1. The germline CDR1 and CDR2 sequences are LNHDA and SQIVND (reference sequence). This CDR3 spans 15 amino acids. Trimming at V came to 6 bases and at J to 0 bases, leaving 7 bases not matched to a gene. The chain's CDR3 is CASRGFDRVNTEAFF. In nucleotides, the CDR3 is TGTGCCAGTAGGGGGTTTGACAGGGTGAACACTGAAGCTTTCTTT.

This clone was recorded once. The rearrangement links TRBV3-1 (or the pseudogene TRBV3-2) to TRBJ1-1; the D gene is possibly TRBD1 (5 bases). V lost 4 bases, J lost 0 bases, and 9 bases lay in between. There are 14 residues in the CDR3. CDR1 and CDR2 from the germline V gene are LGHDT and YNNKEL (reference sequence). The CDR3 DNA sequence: TGTGCCAGCAGCCGACGGGGGGTGAACACTGAAGCTTTCTTT. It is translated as CASSRRGVNTEAFF.

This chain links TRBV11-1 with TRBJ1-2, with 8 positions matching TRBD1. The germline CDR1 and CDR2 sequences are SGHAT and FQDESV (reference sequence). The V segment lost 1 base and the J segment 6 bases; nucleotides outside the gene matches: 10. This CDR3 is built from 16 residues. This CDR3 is CASSLDQGQGSNGYTF. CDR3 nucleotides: TGTGCCAGCAGCTTAGATCAAGGACAGGGTTCAAATGGCTACACCTTC.

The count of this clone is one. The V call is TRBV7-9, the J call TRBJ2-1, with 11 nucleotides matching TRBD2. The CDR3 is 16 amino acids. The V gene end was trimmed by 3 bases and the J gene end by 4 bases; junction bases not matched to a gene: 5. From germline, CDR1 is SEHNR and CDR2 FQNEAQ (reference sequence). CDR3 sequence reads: CASSFPGLADYNEQFF. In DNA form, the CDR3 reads TGTGCCAGCAGCTTTCCGGGACTAGCGGATTACAATGAGCAGTTCTTC.

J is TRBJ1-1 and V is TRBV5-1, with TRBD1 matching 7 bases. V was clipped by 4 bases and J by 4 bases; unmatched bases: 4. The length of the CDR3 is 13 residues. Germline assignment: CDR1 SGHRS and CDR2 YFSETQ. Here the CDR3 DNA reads TGCGCCAGCAGCCCCGGGACAGTCACTGAAGCTTTCTTT. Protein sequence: CASSPGTVTEAFF.

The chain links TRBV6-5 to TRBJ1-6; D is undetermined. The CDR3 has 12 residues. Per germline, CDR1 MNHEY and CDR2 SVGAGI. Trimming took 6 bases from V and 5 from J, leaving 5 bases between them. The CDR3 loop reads CASSRNNSPLHF. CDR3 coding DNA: TGTGCCAGCAGCCGTAATAATTCACCCCTCCACTTT.

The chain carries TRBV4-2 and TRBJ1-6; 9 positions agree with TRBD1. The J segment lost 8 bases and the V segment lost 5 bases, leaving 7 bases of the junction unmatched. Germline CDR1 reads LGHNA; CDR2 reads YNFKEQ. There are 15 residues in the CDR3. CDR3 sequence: CASSTDRGMYSPLHF. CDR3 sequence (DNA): TGTGCCAGCAGCACCGACAGGGGGATGTATTCACCCCTCCACTTT.

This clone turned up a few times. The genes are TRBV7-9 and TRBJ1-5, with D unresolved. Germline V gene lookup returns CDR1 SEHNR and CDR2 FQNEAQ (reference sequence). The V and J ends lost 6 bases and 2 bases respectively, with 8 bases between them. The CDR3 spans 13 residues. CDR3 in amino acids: CASSRTGNQPQHF. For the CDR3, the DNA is TGTGCCAGCAGTCGTACTGGCAATCAGCCCCAGCATTTT.

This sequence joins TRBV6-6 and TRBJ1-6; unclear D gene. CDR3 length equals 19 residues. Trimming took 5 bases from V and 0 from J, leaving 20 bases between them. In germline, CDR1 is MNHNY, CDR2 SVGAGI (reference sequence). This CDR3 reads CASSPTYPGISSYNSPLHF. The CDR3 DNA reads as TGTGCCAGCAGTCCTACTTACCCCGGGATCAGCTCCTATAATTCACCCCTCCACTTT.

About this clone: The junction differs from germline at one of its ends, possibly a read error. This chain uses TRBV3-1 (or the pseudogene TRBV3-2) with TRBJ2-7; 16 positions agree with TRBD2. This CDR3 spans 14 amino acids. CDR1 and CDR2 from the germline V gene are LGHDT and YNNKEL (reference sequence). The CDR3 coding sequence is TGTGCCAGCAGCACACCGGGACTAGCGGGGGGGCTAAACTTC. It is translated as CASSTPGLAGGLNF.

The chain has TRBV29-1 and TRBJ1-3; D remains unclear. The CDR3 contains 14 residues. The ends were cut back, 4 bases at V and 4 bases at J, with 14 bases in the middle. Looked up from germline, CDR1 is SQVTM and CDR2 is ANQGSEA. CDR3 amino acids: CSVAGRATGNTIYF. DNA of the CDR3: TGCAGCGTTGCCGGGAGGGCGACAGGAAACACCATATATTTT.

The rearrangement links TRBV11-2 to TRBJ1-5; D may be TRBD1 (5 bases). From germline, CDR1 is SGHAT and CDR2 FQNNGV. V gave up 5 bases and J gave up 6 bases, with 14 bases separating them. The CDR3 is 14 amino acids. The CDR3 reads CASSPTAYGQPQHF. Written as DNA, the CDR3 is TGTGCCAGCAGCCCGACAGCCTATGGTCAGCCCCAGCATTTT.

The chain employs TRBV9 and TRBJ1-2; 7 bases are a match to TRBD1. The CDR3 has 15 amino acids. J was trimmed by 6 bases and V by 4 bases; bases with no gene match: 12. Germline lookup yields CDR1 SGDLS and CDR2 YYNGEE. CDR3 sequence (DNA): TGTGCCAGCAGCCCCTCCGTCGGCAGGGGGAATGGCTACACCTTC. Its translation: CASSPSVGRGNGYTF.

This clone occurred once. The CDR3 DNA follows: TGCGCCAGCAGCCAAGATACACGGATAGGGGATGAGCAGTTCTTC. Its protein product is CASSQDTRIGDEQFF. The genes are TRBV4-1 and TRBJ2-1; D may be TRBD1 (5 bases). The V gene's germline CDR1 is MGHRA and CDR2 YSYEKL. The CDR3 length is 15 residues. V lost 0 bases, J lost 8 bases, and 14 bases lay in between.

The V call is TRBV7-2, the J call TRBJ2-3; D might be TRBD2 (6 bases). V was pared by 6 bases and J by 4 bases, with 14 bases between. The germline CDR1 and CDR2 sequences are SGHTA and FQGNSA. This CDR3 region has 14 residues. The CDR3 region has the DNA TGTGCCAGCAGTGCCCTGACTAGTTCAGATACGCAGTATTTT. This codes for CASSALTSSDTQYF.

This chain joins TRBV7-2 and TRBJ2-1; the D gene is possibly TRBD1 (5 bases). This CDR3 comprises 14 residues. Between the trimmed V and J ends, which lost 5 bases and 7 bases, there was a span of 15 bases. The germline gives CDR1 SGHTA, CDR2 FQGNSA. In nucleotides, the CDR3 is TGTGCCAGCAGCCCGCAGCCGACAGCGAATGAGCAGTTCTTC. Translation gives CASSPQPTANEQFF.

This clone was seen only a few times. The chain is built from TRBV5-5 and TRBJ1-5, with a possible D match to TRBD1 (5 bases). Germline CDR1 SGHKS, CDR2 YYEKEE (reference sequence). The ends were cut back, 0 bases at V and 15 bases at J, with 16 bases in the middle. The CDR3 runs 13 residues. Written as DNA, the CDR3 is TGTGCCAGCAGCTTGGATCTGGGGGGTTTCTGGCATTTT. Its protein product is CASSLDLGGFWHF.

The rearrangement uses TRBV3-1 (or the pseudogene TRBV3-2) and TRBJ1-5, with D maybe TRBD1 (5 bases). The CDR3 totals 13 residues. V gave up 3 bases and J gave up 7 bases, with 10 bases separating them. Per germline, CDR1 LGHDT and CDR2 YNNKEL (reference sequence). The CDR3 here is CASSHAGGQPQHF. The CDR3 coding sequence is TGTGCCAGCAGCCACGCCGGGGGACAGCCCCAGCATTTT.

CDR3 sequence: CASSQDRAGGYTF. Written as DNA, the CDR3 is TGTGCCAGCAGCCAAGATCGAGCGGGGGGCTACACCTTC. The rearrangement joins TRBV3-1 (or the pseudogene TRBV3-2) to TRBJ1-2, with unresolved D. V lost 0 bases to trimming and J lost 8 bases, with 10 bases between them. Germline V gene data show CDR1 as LGHDT and CDR2 as YNNKEL (reference sequence). The CDR3 has 13 amino acids.

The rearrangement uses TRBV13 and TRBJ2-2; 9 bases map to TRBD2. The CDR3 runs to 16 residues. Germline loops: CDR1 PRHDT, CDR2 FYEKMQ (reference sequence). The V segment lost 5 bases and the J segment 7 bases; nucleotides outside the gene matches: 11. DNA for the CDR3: TGTGCCAGCAGCCAGGGGAAAAGCGGGGGGCTCGGGGAGCTGTTTTTT. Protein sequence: CASSQGKSGGLGELFF.

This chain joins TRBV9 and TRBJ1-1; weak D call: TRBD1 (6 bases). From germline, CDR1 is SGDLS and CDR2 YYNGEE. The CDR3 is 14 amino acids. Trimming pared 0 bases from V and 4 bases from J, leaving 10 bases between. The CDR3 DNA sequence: TGTGCCAGCAGCGTAGATCAGGGGCTCACTGAAGCTTTCTTT. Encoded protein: CASSVDQGLTEAFF. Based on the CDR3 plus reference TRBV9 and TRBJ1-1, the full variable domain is DSGVTQTPKHLITATGQRVTLRCSPRSGDLSVYWYQQSLDQGLQFLIQYYNGEERAKGNILERFSAQQFPDLHSELNLSSLELGDSALYFCASSVDQGLTEAFFGQGTRLTVV.

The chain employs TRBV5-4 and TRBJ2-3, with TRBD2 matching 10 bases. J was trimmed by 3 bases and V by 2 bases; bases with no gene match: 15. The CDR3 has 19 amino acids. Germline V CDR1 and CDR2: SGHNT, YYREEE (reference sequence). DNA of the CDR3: TGTGCCAGCAGCTTTAGCGGGGGGCAAAAGGGGGTGTATACAGATACGCAGTATTTT. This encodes CASSFSGGQKGVYTDTQYF.

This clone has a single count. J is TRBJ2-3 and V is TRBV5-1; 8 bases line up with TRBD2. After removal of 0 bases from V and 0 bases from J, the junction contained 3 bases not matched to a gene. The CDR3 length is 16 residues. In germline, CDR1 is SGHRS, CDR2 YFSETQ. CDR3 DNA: TGCGCCAGCAGCTTGGTTGGCGGGGGGAGCACAGATACGCAGTATTTT. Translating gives CASSLVGGGSTDTQYF.